This T cell receptor beta chain was profiled in a study of T-cell memory formation after mild COVID-19 listed by TCRdb under 2021. As for the study more broadly: TCR sequence clusters from the two donors were found to be largely donor specific. Two young, previously healthy adult volunteers made up the cohort, one male and one female. In two donors, T-cell clones that expanded and contracted after mild COVID-19 were followed by sequencing TCRalpha and TCRbeta repertoires longitudinally. Summary of the overall study and its limitations: Contracting CD4+ clones turned up mainly in the CM and EM memory subsets, whereas EMRA was where CD8+ clones were enriched. Some responding clones were detected in pre-infection memory, suggesting pre-existing cross-reactive memory T cells joined the SARS-CoV-2 response. Balanced CD4/CD8 phenotypes were observed for clones contracting from day 15 to 85, whereas a bias towards CD4+ was observed for a second wave of clones expanding from day 15 to 37. Whether the second-wave clones peaking on day 37 were SARS-CoV-2 specific was not confirmed. Only a couple of mild cases were covered by the study, and larger cohorts that include severe cases with pre-infection samples were considered necessary.

This clonotype was observed a few times. Its antigen has not been determined. Base qualities were left out, and no much larger clone turns up one base away. Sequencing was performed on an Illumina NovaSeq 6000. TCRalpha and TCRbeta cDNA libraries were constructed by 5'RACE with constant-segment primers, with sample barcodes and unique molecular identifiers being introduced. RNA was extracted from every sample with Trizol reagent. Amplification of the libraries took two PCR steps, and the second step added a second sample barcode plus Illumina TruSeq adapters. Libraries were sequenced on an Illumina NovaSeq with 2 x 150 bp paired-end reads. Processing in the source paper ran as follows. With migec v1.2.7, reads were demultiplexed and then collapsed into UMI-guided consensus sequences. Using mixcr v2.1.11, the UMI consensuses were aligned to TRA and TRB V and J templates and assembled into clonotypes. A clonotype was counted as expanded or contracted only when both edgeR and NoisET called the clonotype significant, with the noise models trained on biological replicates. edgeR calls used a false discovery rate-adjusted p below 0.01 and a log2 fold-change threshold of 1. As an exploratory analysis of dynamics, max-normalized trajectories of the 1000 most abundant clonotypes were examined by PCA with hierarchical clustering. Separately sequenced CD4+ and CD8+ repertoires were used to assign a CD4 or CD8 phenotype to each responding clone. Through fastp at Q25 and MiXCR, TCRdb rebuilt clones from the public reads, retaining in-frame beta chains. A single entry per CDR3 protein holds the most common genes and DNA from its merged rows. The V and J calls were not made by the authors but by TCRdb's processing. The sample data list roughly 180,000 distinct CDR3 sequences, and around 10% of these were observed just once. 3.5% to 4.5% of the sample goes to the ten largest clones.

PBMCs were isolated by Ficoll-Paque density gradient centrifugation. The sequenced material came from PBMCs or a T cell subset sorted from them (not recorded which). This clonotype originated in a man aged 18 to 29 who had mild COVID-19 (a few samples of this study predate the infection). The sample titles of this study are shuffled in the database, so cell type and time point are left out; the donor was told from shared clones.

The CDR3 protein: CASSLAGAEAFF. At the DNA level, the sequence is TGTGCCAGCAGTTTGGCAGGTGCTGAAGCTTTCTTT. The rearranged segments are TRBV12-3 or TRBV12-4 and TRBJ1-1; no D gene is confidently identified. V drops 3 bases and J drops 6 bases, leaving 8 bases in between. The cysteine opens and the phenylalanine closes a CDR3 of 12 amino acids. The only DNA kept is the CDR3, 36 bases in frame from the first base.